This T cell receptor beta chain is drawn from a study of cytomegalovirus exposure and HLA in healthy donors. Study conclusions and caveats: Analyses of presence and absence presupposed an approximately uniform sequencing depth across donors.

For this clone: The target antigen is unknown.

PCR primers comprised 60 Vbeta and 13 Jbeta primers. Sequencing was performed with immunoSEQ multiplex PCR; in TCRdb, only in-frame clones are kept and a portion is missing. The sample comprises about 160,000 clones, roughly two thirds of which are singletons, and 2.5% to 3% rests with the top ten. Germline values: CDR1 LGHNA, CDR2 YNFKEQ. The V and J ends lost 0 bases and 5 bases, in that order; junction bases with no gene match: 5. The CDR3 length is 15 residues. Sequenced input: PBMCs. The V call is TRBV4-2, the J call TRBJ2-5, with 8 bases identical to TRBD2. This TCR was sampled from a woman between 25 and 40 years old in good health and CMV-seronegative. The CDR3 loop reads CASSQDRGGSETQYF. In DNA form, the CDR3 reads TGTGCCAGCAGCCAAGACCGGGGGGGGAGTGAGACCCAGTACTTC.